The rows below give T cell receptor beta chains drawn from one sample of a study of blood T cell repertoires in COVID-19. Using immunoSEQ multiplex PCR, the repertoire was profiled, and TCRdb retains in-frame clones only, with some absent. The data show 150,000 to 250,000 clones, around 87% seen once. Sample: PBMCs or T cells enriched from blood (not recorded which). These receptor sequences come from a woman aged 25 to 39 who had recovered from COVID-19. Each CDR3 is given with its conserved first and last residue.

j_call v_call cdr3_aa
TRBJ1-2 TRBV19 CASSITSTNYGYTF
TRBJ1-3 TRBV19 CASSILRGSGNTIYF
TRBJ2-6 TRBV24-1 CATSTSFSGANVLTF
TRBJ1-4 TRBV11-1 CASSYDGGSSEKLFF
TRBJ2-6 TRBV13 CASSLAWGQGTGANVLTF
TRBJ1-2 TRBV28 CASSLGRGLPRGYTF
TRBJ1-3 TRBV7-9 CASSRDSGNTIYF
TRBJ2-5 TRBV7-2 CASSLFTAGQETQYF
TRBJ1-2 TRBV28 CASSPPDRGGYGYTF
TRBJ2-7 TRBV28 CASSLGTGDTYEQYF
TRBJ1-1 TRBV6-4 CASSTGSAMNTEAFF
TRBJ1-1 TRBV20-1 CSVREGSTEAFF
TRBJ1-1 TRBV7-9 CASSPAAGRDIHTEAFF
TRBJ1-2 TRBV12-3/TRBV12-4 CASSPGQYYGYTF
TRBJ2-1 TRBV3-1/TRBV3-2 CASSPTGAVYNEQFF
TRBJ2-5 TRBV11-3 CASSLPDRFRTQYF
TRBJ1-6 TRBV2 CASSGQGNNSPLHF
TRBJ2-3 TRBV7-2 CASSTWTSGGADTQYF
TRBJ2-7 TRBV11-3 CASSLGDRSEQYF
TRBJ1-4 TRBV7-8 CASSRRDTYEKLFF
TRBJ2-2 TRBV29-1 CSVLDRENTGELFF
TRBJ1-2 TRBV7-2 CASSLERGRGYGYTF
TRBJ1-2 TRBV11-3 CASSGGTGQTHAYGYTF
TRBJ1-1 TRBV28 CASTLGGYNTEAFF
TRBJ2-7 TRBV25-1 CASSPGQGSYEQYF
TRBJ2-2 TRBV6-1 CASSDLARGAGELFF
TRBJ2-1 TRBV10-3 CAINPGLAGINEQFF